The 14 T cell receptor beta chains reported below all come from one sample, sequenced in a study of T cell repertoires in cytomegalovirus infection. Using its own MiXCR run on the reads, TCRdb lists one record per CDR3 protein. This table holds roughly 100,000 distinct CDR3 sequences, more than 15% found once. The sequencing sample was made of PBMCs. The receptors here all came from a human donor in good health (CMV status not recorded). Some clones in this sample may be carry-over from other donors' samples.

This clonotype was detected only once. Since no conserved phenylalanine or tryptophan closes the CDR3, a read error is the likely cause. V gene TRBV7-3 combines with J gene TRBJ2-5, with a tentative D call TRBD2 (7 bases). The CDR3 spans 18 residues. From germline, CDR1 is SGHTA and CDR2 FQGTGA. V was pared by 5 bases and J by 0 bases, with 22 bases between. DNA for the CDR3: TGTGCCAGCAGCCCTAGAATGGGGGGGCGAAACTACCAAGAGACCCAGTACTCC. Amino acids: CASSPRMGGRNYQETQYS.

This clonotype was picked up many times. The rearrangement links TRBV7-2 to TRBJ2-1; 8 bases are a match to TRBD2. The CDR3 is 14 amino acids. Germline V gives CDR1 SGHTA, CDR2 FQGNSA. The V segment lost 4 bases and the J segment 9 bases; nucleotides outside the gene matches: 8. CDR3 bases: TGTGCCAGCAGCTCGGGGGGGGGCCTCGCTGAGCAGTTCTTC. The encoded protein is CASSSGGGLAEQFF. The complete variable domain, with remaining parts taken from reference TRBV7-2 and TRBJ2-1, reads GAGVSQSPSNKVTEKGKDVELRCDPISGHTALYWYRQSLGQGLEFLIYFQGNSAPDKSGLPSDRFSAERTGGSVSTLTIQRTQQEDSAVYLCASSSGGGLAEQFFGPGTRLTVL.

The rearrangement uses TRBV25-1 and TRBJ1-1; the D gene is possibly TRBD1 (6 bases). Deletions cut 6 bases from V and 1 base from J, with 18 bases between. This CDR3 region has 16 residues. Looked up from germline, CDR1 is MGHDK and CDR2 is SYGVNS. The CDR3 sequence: CASSGYRPRGNTEAFF. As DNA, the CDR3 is TGTGCCAGCAGCGGCTATCGTCCCAGGGGGAACACTGAAGCTTTCTTT. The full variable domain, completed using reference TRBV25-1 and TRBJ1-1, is EADIYQTPRYLVIGTGKKITLECSQTMGHDKMYWYQQDPGMELHLIHYSYGVNSTEKGDLSSESTVSRIRTEHFPLTLESARPSHTSQYLCASSGYRPRGNTEAFFGQGTRLTVV.

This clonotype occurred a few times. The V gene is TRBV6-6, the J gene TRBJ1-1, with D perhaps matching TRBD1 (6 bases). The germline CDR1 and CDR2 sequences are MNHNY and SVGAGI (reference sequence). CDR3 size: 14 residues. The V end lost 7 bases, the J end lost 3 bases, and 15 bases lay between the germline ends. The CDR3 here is CASTPQGGHTEAFF. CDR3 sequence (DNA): TGTGCCAGCACTCCACAGGGAGGGCACACTGAAGCTTTCTTT.

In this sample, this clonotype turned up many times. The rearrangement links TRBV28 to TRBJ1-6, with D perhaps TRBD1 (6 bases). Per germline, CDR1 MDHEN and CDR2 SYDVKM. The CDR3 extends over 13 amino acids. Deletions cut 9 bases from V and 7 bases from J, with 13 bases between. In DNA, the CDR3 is TGTGCCAGTGGGCAGGGGTGGAATTCACCCCTCCACTTT. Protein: CASGQGWNSPLHF.

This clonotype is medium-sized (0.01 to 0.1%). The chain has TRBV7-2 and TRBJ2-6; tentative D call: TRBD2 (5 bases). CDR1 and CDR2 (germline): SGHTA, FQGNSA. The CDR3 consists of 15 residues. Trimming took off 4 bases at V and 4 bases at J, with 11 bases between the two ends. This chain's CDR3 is CASSSDLAGANVLTF. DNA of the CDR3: TGTGCCAGCAGCTCCGACCTAGCAGGGGCCAACGTCCTGACTTTC. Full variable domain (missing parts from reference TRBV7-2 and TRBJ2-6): GAGVSQSPSNKVTEKGKDVELRCDPISGHTALYWYRQSLGQGLEFLIYFQGNSAPDKSGLPSDRFSAERTGGSVSTLTIQRTQQEDSAVYLCASSSDLAGANVLTFGAGSRLTVL.

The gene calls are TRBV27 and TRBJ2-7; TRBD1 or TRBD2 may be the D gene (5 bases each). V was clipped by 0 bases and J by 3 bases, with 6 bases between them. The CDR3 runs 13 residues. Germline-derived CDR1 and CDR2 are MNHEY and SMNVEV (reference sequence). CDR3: CASSLSRGYEQYF. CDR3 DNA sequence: TGTGCCAGCAGTTTATCGAGGGGCTACGAGCAGTACTTC.

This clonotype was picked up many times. Written as DNA, the CDR3 is TGTGCCAGCAGCCCACGTAACGGGGGGACCGGGGAGCTGTTTTTT. It specifies CASSPRNGGTGELFF. The rearrangement links TRBV7-2 to TRBJ2-2; 7 bases fit TRBD2. The germline gives CDR1 SGHTA, CDR2 FQGNSA. The CDR3 length is 15 residues. After removal of 5 bases from V and 5 bases from J, the junction contained 8 bases not matched to a gene.

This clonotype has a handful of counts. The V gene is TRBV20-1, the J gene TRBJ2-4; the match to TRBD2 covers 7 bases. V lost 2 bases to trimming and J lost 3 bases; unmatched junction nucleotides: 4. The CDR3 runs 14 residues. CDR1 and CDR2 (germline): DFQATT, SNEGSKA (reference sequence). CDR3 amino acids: CSARRSGDKNIQYF. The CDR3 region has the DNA TGCAGTGCTAGACGGAGCGGGGACAAAAACATTCAGTACTTC.

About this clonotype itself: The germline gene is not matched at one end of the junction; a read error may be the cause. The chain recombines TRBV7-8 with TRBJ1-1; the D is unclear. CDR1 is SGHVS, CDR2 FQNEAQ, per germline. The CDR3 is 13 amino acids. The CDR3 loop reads CASSLAGNTEPFF. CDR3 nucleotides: TGTGCCAGCAGCTTGGCGGGGAACACTGAACCTTTCTTT. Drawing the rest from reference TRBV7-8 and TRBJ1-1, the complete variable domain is GAGVSQSPRYKVAKRGQDVALRCDPISGHVSLFWYQQALGQGPEFLTYFQNEAQLDKSGLPSDRFFAERPEGSVSTLKIQRTQQEDSAVYLCASSLAGNTEPFFGQGTRLTVV.

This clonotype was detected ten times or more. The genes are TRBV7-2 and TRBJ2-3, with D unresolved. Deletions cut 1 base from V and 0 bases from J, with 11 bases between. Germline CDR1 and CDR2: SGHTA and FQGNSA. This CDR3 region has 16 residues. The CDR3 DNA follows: TGTGCCAGCAGCTTAGGCCTGACGCGTAGCACAGATACGCAGTATTTT. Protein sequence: CASSLGLTRSTDTQYF.

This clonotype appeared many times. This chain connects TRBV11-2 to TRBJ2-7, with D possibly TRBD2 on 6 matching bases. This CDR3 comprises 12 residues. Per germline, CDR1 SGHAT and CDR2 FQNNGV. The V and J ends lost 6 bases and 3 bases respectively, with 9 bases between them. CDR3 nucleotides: TGTGCCAGCAGTCCGACTAGCTACGAGCAGTACTTC. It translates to CASSPTSYEQYF.

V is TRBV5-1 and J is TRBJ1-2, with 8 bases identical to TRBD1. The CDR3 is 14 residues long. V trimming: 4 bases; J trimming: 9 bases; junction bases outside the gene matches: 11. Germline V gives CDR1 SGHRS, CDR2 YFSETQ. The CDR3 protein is CASSVSGGSSRYTF. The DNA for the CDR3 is TGCGCCAGCAGCGTCTCAGGGGGCAGTTCGCGCTACACCTTC.

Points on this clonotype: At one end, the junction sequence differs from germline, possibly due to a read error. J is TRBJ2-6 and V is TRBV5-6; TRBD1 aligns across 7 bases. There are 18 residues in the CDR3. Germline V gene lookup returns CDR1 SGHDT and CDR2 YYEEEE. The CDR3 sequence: CASSPLSTGPAGANILTF. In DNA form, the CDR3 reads TGTGCCAGCAGCCCCTTATCGACAGGGCCTGCTGGGGCCAACATCCTGACTTTC.